This section outlines one TCR beta chain sequence together with its context. Its specificity is not known. The assay was immunoSEQ multiplex PCR, and TCRdb's table has in-frame clones only and misses some. This sample has approximately 68,000 clones, with around 90% found just once. This sample stems from a study of T cell responses to AZD1222 COVID-19 vaccine. Study-wide results and limits: Most donors were white British, females outnumbered males, and clonal diversity was possibly underestimated.

The V gene lost 4 bases and the J gene lost 8 bases, with 19 bases spanning the gap. CDR3 size: 16 residues. Germline V gene lookup returns CDR1 KGHDR and CDR2 SFDVKD. The chain links TRBV24-1 to TRBJ1-4, with D unresolved. The receptor's source is an adult who received the MenACWY meningococcal vaccine as a control. Sequences were derived from peripheral blood, sampled 28 days after the second dose of the MenACWY control vaccine. As DNA, the CDR3 is TGTGCCACCAGTGACGCCCGAATAGAGGGATACGAAAAACTGTTTTTT. This encodes CATSDARIEGYEKLFF.